This T cell receptor (beta chain) was captured in a study of blood T cells in healthy people across ages. Germline V gene lookup returns CDR1 SGHTA and CDR2 FQGNSA. This CDR3 spans 15 amino acids. The V and J ends lost 2 bases and 6 bases, in that order; junction bases with no gene match: 3. This clonotype was found a few times. The antigen remains unidentified. The study's findings and limits: Age showed a roughly linear inverse relationship with TCR beta diversity per million T cells. Estimated diversity, derived from one million T cells, was regarded as an underestimate.

Next came a second PCR, run for roughly 6 to 11 cycles, which used a sample-barcoded 5' primer along with a J-beta primer mix. TCRdb itself ran the 5' RACE reads through MiXCR, one entry per CDR3 protein. The table records 600,000 or so distinct CDR3 sequences, 21% of them present only once. V is TRBV7-2 and J is TRBJ2-1, with TRBD1 identical over 11 bases. Sample: blood. This receptor was obtained from a man in his 70s in good health. CDR3 amino acids: CASSLRTGGINEQFF. In DNA form, the CDR3 reads TGTGCCAGCAGCTTAAGGACAGGGGGCATCAATGAGCAGTTCTTC.